This TCR beta chain comes out of a study of CD8 T cells in Susac syndrome (dated by TCRdb to between 2019 and 2020). About the full investigation: Among the sequenced Susac syndrome patients, 5 or 6 had clinically active disease and fewer than 10 were in clinical remission. CD8+ T cell repertoire clonality was compared between more than 9 healthy donors, around 14 Susac syndrome patients and approximately 16 multiple sclerosis patients. Repertoire sequencing was used to test whether CD8+ T cell activation and differentiation in Susac syndrome was antigen driven. At blood withdrawal, Susac syndrome patients were therapy-naive, treated with corticosteroids (with IVIg additionally given to some), or treated with IVIg alone.

Reading the germline V gene gives CDR1 SGHAT and CDR2 FQNNGV. V is pared back by 2 bases and J by 9 bases, with 11 bases lying between the germline termini. From cysteine to phenylalanine, the CDR3 is 13 amino acids long. Left in the record is the CDR3 DNA by itself, 39 bases read in frame from the first base. RNA was extracted using the RNeasy kit, and 0.5 to 1 microgram was reverse transcribed with random hexamers. The immunoSEQ multiplex PCR assay, which covers 54 Vbeta and 13 Jbeta segments, was used to amplify TCR beta CDR3 regions. PCR amplification bias was corrected using a synthetic template baseline for primer optimization and computational correction. The source study handled its data this way. Reads were annotated to V, D and J genes per IMGT and analyzed with immunoSEQ Analyzer, keeping only productive sequences. To calculate clonality, Shannon entropy was normalized by log2 of the number of productive unique sequences and then subtracted from one. For each patient and control, public and private clones were evaluated among the 100 most prevalent clones. Susac-specific clones were defined as absent from healthy and MS cohorts, 850 to 1,300 published viral clones and other ImmuneACCESS disease sequences. The raw public reads went through TCRdb reprocessing: fastp at Q25, MiXCR clone calling, in-frame beta chains kept. Rows are combined by CDR3 protein, so each entry shows the most common genes and DNA. The V and J calls and clone size come from TCRdb's table, not from the authors' own analysis. The table for this sample lists roughly 2,000 distinct CDR3 sequences; about two thirds of them were counted only once. Jointly, the top ten make up roughly a tenth of the sample.

Overall study results and their limits: Under 20 and five Susac-specific public clones were found in the total CD8+ and CD8+ TEMRA repertoires, respectively. The number of individuals in the TCR sequencing and HLA analysis was recognized as being relatively small. Clonal expansion was observed in Susac syndrome CD8+ repertoires, with the highest expansion in CD8+ TEMRA cells and greater expansion in clinically active than in remitting patients.

With respect to this clonotype: Its specific antigen is unknown. Per-nucleotide qualities are absent, and no much larger clonotype sits a single base away.

Memory subsets for TEMRA sorting were defined by CD27 and CD45RA staining, since CD62L is shed upon thawing. Peripheral blood CD8+ and CD4+ T cells from healthy donors, Susac syndrome patients and multiple sclerosis patients were profiled using high-throughput TCR beta sequencing. Both total CD8+ T cells and sorted CD8+ TEMRA cells were sequenced from five or six Susac syndrome patients. Recently defined diagnostic criteria for definite or probable disease were met by the Susac syndrome patients. Bulk CD8+ and CD4+ T cells were purified by magnetic negative isolation, while CD8+ TEMRA cells were enriched using FACS. Blood was collected in EDTA tubes and processed within 24 hours, with PBMCs isolated through density gradient centrifugation. PBMCs intended for TCR sequencing were cryopreserved in liquid nitrogen and thawed later in a water bath at 37 degrees C. Fluorescence-activated cell sorting on a BD FACSAria III was used to enrich CD8+ TEMRA cells from thawed PBMCs. The sorted or isolated CD4+, CD8+ and CD8+ TEMRA cells reached a purity of at least 90%.

The sequence joins TRBV11-2 to TRBJ2-1; matching of 5 bases hints at TRBD2 as the D gene. Sequenced sample: CD8+ TEMRA cells from PBMCs. The cell subset or site label here, explained by the study, means: FACS-sorted terminally differentiated effector memory CD8+ T cells re-expressing CD45RA (CD8+ TEMRA). The TCR was taken from a human donor with Susac syndrome. The CDR3 loop reads CASSLNLASEQFF. The DNA reads TGTGCCAGCAGCTTAAACTTAGCGAGTGAGCAGTTCTTC. Joined to the reference TRBV11-2 and TRBJ2-1 proteins, this CDR3 gives the full variable domain: EAGVAQSPRYKIIEKRQSVAFWCNPISGHATLYWYQQILGQGPKLLIQFQNNGVVDDSQLPKDRFSAERLKGVDSTLKIQPAKLEDSAVYLCASSLNLASEQFFGPGTRLTVL.